This paragraph covers one T cell receptor beta chain sequence. This specimen belongs to a study of blood T cell repertoires in COVID-19. The overall study: The samples span acute and convalescent COVID-19 from the United States, Italy and Spain.

Germline-derived CDR1 and CDR2 are MNHEY and SVGAGI. The V segment lost 7 bases and the J segment 4 bases; nucleotides outside the gene matches: 10. The CDR3 is 15 amino acids. Libraries were prepared by immunoSEQ multiplex PCR; TCRdb keeps only in-frame clonotypes and omits some of them. The sample yields just under 250,000 clones, around nine tenths seen once. The specimen was PBMCs or T cells enriched from blood (not recorded which). The chain links TRBV6-5 to TRBJ2-3; the match to TRBD2 covers 8 bases. The clonotype comes from a woman in her 30s who had recovered from COVID-19. DNA for the CDR3: TGTGCCAGCACCTACAACGGGAGGGCATCAGATACGCAGTATTTT. This translates into CASTYNGRASDTQYF.